The clone carrying this T cell receptor (beta chain) occurred a few times. As yet, its antigen is unknown. The data are from a study of T cell repertoires in cytomegalovirus infection. Findings and limits, study-wide: People with CMV and the relevant HLA were identified by cumulative public TCR beta family frequency.

CDR3 length: 15 amino acids. Germline V lookup: CDR1 MNHEY, CDR2 SMNVEV (reference sequence). V lost 0 bases and J 1 base, leaving 7 bases between the germline ends. From the reads, TCRdb called clonotypes with MiXCR, one entry per CDR3 protein. The table has about 900,000 distinct CDR3 sequences, about a third seen once. The source material was cultured CD8+ T cells from PBMCs, sampled from culture after CMV antigen stimulation. V and J are TRBV27 and TRBJ1-3, with D unclear. This receptor was identified in a human donor in good health (CMV status not recorded). Some clones in this sample may be carry-over from other donors' samples. The CDR3 bases are TGTGCCAGCAGTTTATCGTCGGGGTCTGGAAACACCATATATTTT. Translating gives CASSLSSGSGNTIYF.